This passage covers 18 T cell receptor beta chains from one sample sequenced in a study of blood T cell repertoires in COVID-19. Sequenced by immunoSEQ multiplex PCR; TCRdb stores in-frame clones only, minus some. The sample shows roughly 120,000 clones, 80% of them seen only once. The source material was peripheral blood. The receptor source for this set is a human donor in a cohort sampled during active or convalescent COVID-19.

The rearrangement links TRBV2 to TRBJ2-2; D is unresolved. V was clipped by 7 bases and J by 6 bases, with 9 bases between them. The germline V gene has CDR1 SNHLY and CDR2 FYNNEI. This CDR3 region has 12 residues. The CDR3 region is CASNLAAGELFF. In nucleotides, the CDR3 is TGTGCCAGCAATCTGGCGGCCGGGGAGCTGTTTTTT.

V usage is TRBV4-3 and J usage is TRBJ2-7; 10 bases fit TRBD2. The CDR3 loop spans 15 amino acids. The V gene's germline CDR1 is LGHNA and CDR2 YSLEER. With V trimmed by 2 bases and J by 4 bases, 5 bases remained unmatched. The CDR3 sequence is CASSQQLAGNYEQYF. The CDR3 bases are TGCGCCAGCAGCCAACAACTAGCGGGAAATTACGAGCAGTACTTC.

CDR3 sequence: CASSEVAGGPYEQYF. The DNA of the CDR3 is TGTGCCAGCAGTGAAGTGGCAGGGGGCCCCTACGAGCAGTACTTC. The chain employs TRBV6-1 and TRBJ2-7, with 8 positions matching TRBD1. Germline loops: CDR1 MNHNS, CDR2 SASEGT. The CDR3 consists of 15 residues. The V segment lost 1 base and the J segment 2 bases; nucleotides outside the gene matches: 4.

This clone was seen just once. The chain carries TRBV7-2 and TRBJ2-3, with 13 bases lining up with TRBD2. CDR1 and CDR2 from the germline V gene are SGHTA and FQGNSA. J gave up 2 bases and V 5 bases, and 4 bases lay outside the gene matches. The CDR3 sequence is 16 residues long. Here the CDR3 DNA reads TGTGCCAGCAGCCGGGGACTAGCGGGGACCACAGATACGCAGTATTTT. This codes for CASSRGLAGTTDTQYF.

The chain has TRBV9 and TRBJ2-7; 7 bases map to TRBD1. Trimming removed 2 bases from V and 3 bases from J; junction bases left unmatched: 5. The CDR3 has 14 residues. Germline V lookup: CDR1 SGDLS, CDR2 YYNGEE. CDR3 coding DNA: TGTGCCAGCAGCGTCCGGGACAGTCTCTACGAGCAGTACTTC. Translating gives CASSVRDSLYEQYF.

This chain links TRBV5-1 with TRBJ1-3, with D perhaps matching TRBD1 (5 bases). The CDR3 extends over 16 amino acids. With 4 bases removed from V and 0 bases from J, the gap between germline ends came to 14 bases. CDR1 and CDR2 (germline): SGHRS, YFSETQ. CDR3 DNA sequence: TGCGCCAGCAGCGCGGGACTTTCTGTCTCTGGAAACACCATATATTTT. Encoded protein: CASSAGLSVSGNTIYF. The whole variable domain, filled in from reference TRBV5-1 and TRBJ1-3, reads KAGVTQTPRYLIKTRGQQVTLSCSPISGHRSVSWYQQTPGQGLQFLFEYFSETQRNKGNFPGRFSGRQFSNSRSEMNVSTLELGDSALYLCASSAGLSVSGNTIYFGEGSWLTVV.

The chain recombines TRBV3-1 (or the pseudogene TRBV3-2) with TRBJ2-7, with D possibly matching TRBD2 (5 bases). Germline-derived CDR1 and CDR2 are LGHDT and YNNKEL (reference sequence). The ends were cut back, 1 base at V and 5 bases at J, with 15 bases in the middle. There are 15 residues in the CDR3. CDR3 in DNA: TGTGCCAGCAGCCAAGGGACTCTAACATCCCACGAGCAGTACTTC. Translation: CASSQGTLTSHEQYF.

DNA for the CDR3: TGTGCCAGCAGCTCCCACACACAAACCGGGGAGCTGTTTTTT. It encodes CASSSHTQTGELFF. The chain is built from TRBV5-5 and TRBJ2-2; D not certain. The CDR3 totals 14 residues. Per the germline V gene, CDR1 is SGHKS and CDR2 is YYEKEE (reference sequence). V lost 3 bases, J lost 5 bases, and 11 bases lay in between.

The chain has TRBV4-1 and TRBJ2-1; perhaps TRBD2 as D (6 bases). Germline CDR1 reads MGHRA; CDR2 reads YSYEKL. The CDR3 has 15 residues. The germline V and J ends were trimmed by 4 bases and 4 bases, with 14 bases remaining between them. The CDR3 DNA reads TGCGCCAGCAGCCTACTCGGGGGAGAGTACAATGAGCAGTTCTTC. This gives the protein CASSLLGGEYNEQFF.

The chain uses TRBV6-5 and TRBJ1-6; TRBD1 aligns across 10 bases. Germline trimming cut 4 bases from V and 7 bases from J; bases unmatched to any gene: 7. Germline CDR1 MNHEY, CDR2 SVGAGI. This CDR3 has 16 amino acids. The CDR3 reads CASSSLRTGGNSPLHF. The CDR3 DNA sequence: TGTGCCAGCAGTTCCCTCCGGACAGGGGGAAATTCACCCCTCCACTTT.

This sequence joins TRBV19 and TRBJ1-5, with D unclear. The germline V gene encodes CDR1 LNHDA and CDR2 SQIVND (reference sequence). CDR3 size: 16 residues. Trimming pared 7 bases from V and 1 base from J, leaving 17 bases between. The CDR3 protein is CASTADGVGSNQPQHF. The CDR3 DNA follows: TGTGCCAGTACCGCGGACGGGGTAGGGAGCAATCAGCCCCAGCATTTT.

The CDR3 sequence is CASSSPTGYNEQFF. CDR3 DNA: TGTGCCAGCAGCTCGCCGACAGGCTACAATGAGCAGTTCTTC. This sequence joins TRBV7-2 and TRBJ2-1; possible D gene TRBD1, 6 bases. The CDR3 runs 14 residues. The germline V gene has CDR1 SGHTA and CDR2 FQGNSA. V lost 4 bases, J lost 3 bases, and 10 bases lay in between.

The V gene is TRBV5-6, the J gene TRBJ2-5; D uncertain. Germline V gives CDR1 SGHDT, CDR2 YYEEEE. Deletions cut 1 base from V and 5 bases from J, with 9 bases between. The CDR3 runs 13 residues. CDR3 DNA sequence: TGTGCCAGCAGCTTGTTAAACGGGGAGACCCAGTACTTC. Protein: CASSLLNGETQYF.

The rearrangement links TRBV10-2 to TRBJ2-2, with TRBD1 as a possible D gene (6 bases). Trimming cost V 8 bases and J 11 bases, with 12 bases left between them. CDR1 is WSHSY and CDR2 is SAAADI in the germline V gene. This CDR3 spans 11 amino acids. This chain's CDR3 is CASLQGRELFF. Here the CDR3 DNA reads TGCGCCAGCCTACAGGGTCGAGAGCTGTTTTTT.

V usage is TRBV7-6 and J usage is TRBJ1-4; TRBD1 aligns across 7 bases. Germline CDR1 reads SGHVS; CDR2 reads FNYEAQ. The V segment lost 0 bases and the J segment 6 bases; nucleotides outside the gene matches: 7. This CDR3 is 16 amino acids long. As DNA, the CDR3 is TGTGCCAGCAGCTTAGCGGGGGACAGTCGATATGAAAAACTGTTTTTT. Protein sequence: CASSLAGDSRYEKLFF. Looking up the rest from reference TRBV7-6 and TRBJ1-4 gives the full variable domain: GAGVSQSPRYKVTKRGQDVALRCDPISGHVSLYWYRQALGQGPEFLTYFNYEAQQDKSGLPNDRFSAERPEGSISTLTIQRTEQRDSAMYRCASSLAGDSRYEKLFFGSGTQLSVL.

The genes are TRBV29-1 and TRBJ1-2, with 7 bases aligning to TRBD1. CDR3 length: 11 amino acids. Germline V gene data show CDR1 as SQVTM and CDR2 as ANQGSEA. After removal of 6 bases from V and 5 bases from J, the junction contained 3 bases not matched to a gene. For the CDR3, the DNA is TGCAGCGTACAGGGGCTATATGGCTACACCTTC. This translates into CSVQGLYGYTF. The full variable domain, its missing parts supplied by reference TRBV29-1 and TRBJ1-2, is SAVISQKPSRDICQRGTSLTIQCQVDSQVTMMFWYRQQPGQSLTLIATANQGSEATYESGFVIDKFPISRPNLTFSTLTVSNMSPEDSSIYLCSVQGLYGYTFGSGTRLTVV.

The CDR3 DNA reads as TGTGCCTGGAGTATGGGGAGCTCCTACAATGAGCAGTTCTTC. Its protein is CAWSMGSSYNEQFF. The rearrangement links TRBV30 to TRBJ2-1, with D tentatively TRBD2 (5 bases). The V end lost 2 bases, the J end lost 0 bases, and 8 bases lay between the germline ends. The CDR3 is made up of 14 amino acids. Germline V gene data show CDR1 as GTSNPN and CDR2 as SVGIG (reference sequence). Together with reference TRBV30 and TRBJ2-1, the CDR3 gives the full variable domain: SQTIHQWPATLVQPVGSPLSLECTVEGTSNPNLYWYRQAAGRGLQLLFYSVGIGQISSEVPQNLSASRPQDRQFILSSKKLLLSDSGFYLCAWSMGSSYNEQFFGPGTRLTVL.

The rearrangement joins TRBV5-4 to TRBJ2-3, with 12 bases lining up with TRBD2. There are 16 residues in the CDR3. V trimming: 1 base; J trimming: 4 bases; junction bases outside the gene matches: 4. Germline V gene data show CDR1 as SGHNT and CDR2 as YYREEE (reference sequence). The CDR3 loop reads CASSLRLAGAADTQYF. The CDR3, as DNA: TGTGCCAGCAGCTTGCGACTAGCGGGAGCCGCAGATACGCAGTATTTT.